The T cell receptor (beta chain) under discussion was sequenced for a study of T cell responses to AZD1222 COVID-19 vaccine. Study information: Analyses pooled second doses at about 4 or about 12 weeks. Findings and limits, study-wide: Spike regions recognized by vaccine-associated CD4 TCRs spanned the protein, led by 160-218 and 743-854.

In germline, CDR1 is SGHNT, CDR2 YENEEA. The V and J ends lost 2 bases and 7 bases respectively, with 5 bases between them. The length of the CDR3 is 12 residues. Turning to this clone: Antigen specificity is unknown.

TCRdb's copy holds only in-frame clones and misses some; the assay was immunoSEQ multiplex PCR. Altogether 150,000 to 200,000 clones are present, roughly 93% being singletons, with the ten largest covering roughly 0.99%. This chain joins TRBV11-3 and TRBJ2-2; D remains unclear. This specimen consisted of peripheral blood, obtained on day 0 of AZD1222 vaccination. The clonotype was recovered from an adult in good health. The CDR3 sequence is CASSLLGGELFF. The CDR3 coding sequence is TGTGCCAGCAGCTTACTGGGCGGGGAGCTGTTTTTT.